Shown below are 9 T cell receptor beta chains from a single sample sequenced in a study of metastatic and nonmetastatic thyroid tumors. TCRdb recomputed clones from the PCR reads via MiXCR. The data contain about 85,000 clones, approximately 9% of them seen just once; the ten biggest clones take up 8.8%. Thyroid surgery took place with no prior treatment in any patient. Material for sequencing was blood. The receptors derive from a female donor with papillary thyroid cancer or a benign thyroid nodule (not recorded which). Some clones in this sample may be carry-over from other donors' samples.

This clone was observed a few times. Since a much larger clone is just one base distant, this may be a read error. As DNA, the CDR3 is TGTGCCAGCACCGAAAGGACTGATAGCACAGATACGCAGTATTTT. It encodes CASTERTDSTDTQYF. The chain is built from TRBV6-1 and TRBJ2-3; D possibly corresponds to TRBD2 (5 bases). V lost 7 bases and J 0 bases, leaving 14 bases between the germline ends. This CDR3 has 15 residues. Germline V gives CDR1 MNHNS, CDR2 SASEGT.

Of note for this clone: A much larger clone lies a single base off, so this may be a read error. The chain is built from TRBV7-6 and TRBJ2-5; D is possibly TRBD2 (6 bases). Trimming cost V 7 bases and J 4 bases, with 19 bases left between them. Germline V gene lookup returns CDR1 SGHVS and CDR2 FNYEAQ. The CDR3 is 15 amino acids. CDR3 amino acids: CASISPTRRRETQYF. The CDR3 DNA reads TGTGCCAGCATCTCACCGACTAGGAGGAGAGAGACCCAGTACTTC.

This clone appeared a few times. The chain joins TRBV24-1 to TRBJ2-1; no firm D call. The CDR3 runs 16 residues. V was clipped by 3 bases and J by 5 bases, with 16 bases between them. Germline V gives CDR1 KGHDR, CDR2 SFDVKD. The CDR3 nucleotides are TGTGCCACCAGTGATGCCCGACTGTACCCACACAATGAGCAGTTCTTC. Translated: CATSDARLYPHNEQFF.

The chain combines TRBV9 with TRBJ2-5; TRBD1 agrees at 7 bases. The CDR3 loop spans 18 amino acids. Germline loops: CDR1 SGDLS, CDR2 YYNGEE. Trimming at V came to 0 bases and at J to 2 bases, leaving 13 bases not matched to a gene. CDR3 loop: CASSVDPIGTASQETQYF. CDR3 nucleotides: TGTGCCAGCAGCGTAGATCCCATTGGGACAGCGAGTCAAGAGACCCAGTACTTC. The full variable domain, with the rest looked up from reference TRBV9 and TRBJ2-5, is DSGVTQTPKHLITATGQRVTLRCSPRSGDLSVYWYQQSLDQGLQFLIQYYNGEERAKGNILERFSAQQFPDLHSELNLSSLELGDSALYFCASSVDPIGTASQETQYFGPGTRLLVL.

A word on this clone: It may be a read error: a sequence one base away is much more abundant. CDR3 in amino acids: CASSLTAGSYYNEQFF. CDR3 in DNA: TGTGCCAGCAGCTTAACGGCGGGGAGCTACTACAATGAGCAGTTCTTC. This chain connects TRBV7-6 to TRBJ2-1, with D possibly being TRBD2 (6 bases). CDR3 length equals 16 residues. The V gene lost 2 bases and the J gene lost 3 bases, with 14 bases spanning the gap. The germline CDR1 and CDR2 sequences are SGHVS and FNYEAQ.

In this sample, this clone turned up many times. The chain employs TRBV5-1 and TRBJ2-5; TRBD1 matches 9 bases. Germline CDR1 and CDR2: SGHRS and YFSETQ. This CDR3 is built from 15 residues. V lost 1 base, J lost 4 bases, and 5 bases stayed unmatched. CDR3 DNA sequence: TGCGCCAGCAGCTTGTCCGACAGGGGGACAGAGACCCAGTACTTC. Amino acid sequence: CASSLSDRGTETQYF.

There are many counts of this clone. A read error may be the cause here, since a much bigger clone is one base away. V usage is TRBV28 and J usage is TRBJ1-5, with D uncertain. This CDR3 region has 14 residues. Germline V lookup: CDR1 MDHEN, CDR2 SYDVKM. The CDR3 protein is CASSLGVSNQLQHF. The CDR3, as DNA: TGTGCCAGCAGTTTAGGGGTTAGCAATCAGCTCCAGCATTTT.

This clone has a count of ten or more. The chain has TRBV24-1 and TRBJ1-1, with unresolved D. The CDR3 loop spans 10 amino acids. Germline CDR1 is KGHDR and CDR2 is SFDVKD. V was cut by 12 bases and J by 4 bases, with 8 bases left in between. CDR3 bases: TGTGCCTCGTCCGGCACTGAAGCTTTCTTT. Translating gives CASSGTEAFF.

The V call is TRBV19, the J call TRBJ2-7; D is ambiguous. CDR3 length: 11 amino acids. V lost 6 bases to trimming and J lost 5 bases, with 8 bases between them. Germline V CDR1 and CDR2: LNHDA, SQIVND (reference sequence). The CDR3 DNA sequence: TGTGCCAGTAGAATTAGAAACGAGCAGTACTTC. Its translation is CASRIRNEQYF.